A selection of T cell receptor beta chains follows, all from one sample in a study of cytomegalovirus exposure and HLA in healthy donors. The data were produced by immunoSEQ multiplex PCR, yet TCRdb's version contains in-frame clones alone and is incomplete. The data contain a few hundred thousand clones, 80% of them singletons. What was sequenced was PBMCs. The receptors come from a girl under 10 years old in good health and CMV-seronegative. CDR3s include the opening cysteine and the closing phenylalanine or tryptophan. D genes are given only for firm matches. Clone sizes are given selectively: once, few, many, or a class where the clone is expanded.

- | few | TRBJ1-4 | TRBV9 | 14 | CASSARVRNEKLFF | TGTGCCAGCAGCGCCAGGGTCAGGAATGAAAAACTGTTTTTT
TRBD2 | - | TRBJ2-7 | TRBV30 | 14 | CAGSGTSSAYEQYF | TGTGCCGGATCCGGGACTAGCAGTGCCTACGAGCAGTACTTC
- | - | TRBJ2-1 | TRBV5-1 | 14 | CASSYNTQGREQFF | TGCGCCAGCAGCTATAACACACAGGGACGGGAGCAGTTCTTC
- | - | TRBJ2-3 | TRBV5-4 | 13 | CASSLALEDTQYF | TGTGCCAGCAGCTTAGCCCTAGAAGATACGCAGTATTTT
TRBD2 | - | TRBJ2-7 | TRBV2 | 12 | CASTGGVGEQYF | TGTGCCAGCACGGGGGGAGTAGGCGAGCAGTACTTC
TRBD2 | - | TRBJ2-7 | TRBV5-4 | 13 | CASSSGGAYEQYF | TGTGCCAGCAGCTCGGGGGGAGCCTACGAGCAGTACTTC
TRBD2 | - | TRBJ2-5 | TRBV11-3 | 15 | CASSRGLAGQETQYF | TGTGCCAGCAGCCGCGGACTAGCGGGGCAAGAGACCCAGTACTTC
- | - | TRBJ2-2 | TRBV7-3 | 13 | CASSSKGTGELFF | TGTGCCAGCAGCTCGAAGGGGACCGGGGAGCTGTTTTTT
- | - | TRBJ2-7 | TRBV27 | 14 | CASSHYSVNYEQYF | TGTGCCAGCAGCCATTATAGCGTGAACTACGAGCAGTACTTC
- | - | TRBJ2-1 | TRBV2 | 14 | CASSEVGRVNEQFF | TGTGCCAGCAGTGAAGTAGGCAGGGTAAATGAGCAGTTCTTC
- | - | TRBJ1-5 | TRBV28 | 16 | CASSLSEFLSNQPQHF | TGTGCCAGCAGTTTGAGTGAGTTTCTTAGCAATCAGCCCCAGCATTTT
TRBD1 | few | TRBJ2-5 | TRBV10-3 | 14 | CAIRQQGIGETQYF | TGTGCCATCAGGCAACAGGGGATTGGGGAGACCCAGTACTTC
TRBD1 | few | TRBJ1-1 | TRBV19 | 15 | CASNILNRGFNEAFF | TGTGCCAGTAATATCCTCAACAGGGGATTTAATGAAGCTTTCTTT
- | - | TRBJ1-2 | TRBV30 | 13 | CAWSVWAGYGYTF | TGTGCCTGGAGTGTATGGGCGGGGTATGGCTACACCTTC
TRBD1 | - | TRBJ1-4 | TRBV7-9 | 16 | CASSTGTGPFNEKLFF | TGTGCCAGCAGCACCGGGACAGGGCCATTTAATGAAAAACTGTTTTTT
TRBD2 | - | TRBJ2-4 | TRBV9 | 14 | CASSLGTRKNIQYF | TGTGCCAGCAGCCTCGGGACTAGGAAAAACATTCAGTACTTC
- | few | TRBJ2-7 | TRBV11-1 | 16 | CASSLGVSGELYEQYF | TGTGCCAGCAGCTTAGGGGTTAGCGGAGAACTTTACGAGCAGTACTTC
TRBD1 | - | TRBJ1-1 | TRBV6-5 | 16 | CASSYGTGTQLPEAFF | TGTGCCAGCAGTTACGGGACAGGGACCCAACTACCTGAAGCTTTCTTT
- | - | TRBJ1-2 | TRBV28 | 13 | CASSYQINYGYTF | TGTGCCAGCAGTTATCAAATTAACTATGGCTACACCTTC
TRBD1 | - | TRBJ1-2 | TRBV19 | 12 | CASGQGDNGYTF | TGTGCCAGTGGCCAGGGGGACAATGGCTACACCTTC
- | - | TRBJ1-6 | TRBV19 | 14 | CASRRHGRGSPLHF | TGTGCCAGTAGACGGCACGGGCGCGGGTCACCCCTCCACTTT
- | - | TRBJ2-7 | TRBV4-2 | 16 | CASSQDGGREPLEQYF | TGTGCCAGCAGCCAAGATGGTGGGCGGGAACCTCTCGAGCAGTACTTC
TRBD1 | - | TRBJ2-1 | TRBV11-2 | 18 | CASSLSIIGTGLSNEQFF | TGTGCCAGCAGCTTATCTATAATCGGGACAGGGCTTAGCAATGAGCAGTTCTTC
- | - | TRBJ2-5 | TRBV5-1 | 13 | CASSPLREETQYF | TGCGCCAGCAGCCCTTTGAGAGAAGAGACCCAGTACTTC
TRBD2 | - | TRBJ2-1 | TRBV9 | 16 | CASSSRGGDYYNEQFF | TGTGCCAGCAGCTCAAGGGGTGGGGACTACTACAATGAGCAGTTCTTC
- | - | TRBJ2-3 | TRBV27 | 16 | CASSSPRDMRTDTQYF | TGTGCCAGCAGTTCTCCCCGGGACATGCGCACAGATACGCAGTATTTT
- | - | TRBJ2-2 | TRBV7-3 | 13 | CASSLQDTGELFF | TGTGCCAGCAGCTTACAGGACACCGGGGAGCTGTTTTTT
TRBD1 | - | TRBJ1-6 | TRBV6-6 | 16 | CASSYSAGTGVSPLHF | TGTGCCAGCAGTTACTCGGCGGGGACAGGGGTTTCACCCCTCCACTTT
- | - | TRBJ2-2 | TRBV9 | 15 | CASSPLGGGSGELFF | TGTGCCAGCAGCCCTTTGGGGGGTGGATCCGGGGAGCTGTTTTTT
- | - | TRBJ2-7 | TRBV20-1 | 11 | CSAHKTYEQYF | TGCAGTGCTCACAAGACCTACGAGCAGTACTTC
TRBD2 | - | TRBJ2-3 | TRBV4-2 | 16 | CASSHGRGLDLGTQYF | TGTGCCAGCAGCCACGGTAGGGGACTAGACTTGGGTACGCAGTATTTT
- | few | TRBJ1-2 | TRBV28 | 16 | CASSLFEGVLNYGYTF | TGTGCCAGCAGTTTATTCGAAGGGGTCCTTAACTATGGCTACACCTTC
- | - | TRBJ2-5 | TRBV9 | 14 | CASSVGGVQETQYF | TGTGCCAGCAGCGTAGGAGGAGTCCAAGAGACCCAGTACTTC
TRBD1 | - | TRBJ1-5 | TRBV29-1 | 13 | CSVAQGSDQPQHF | TGCAGCGTTGCACAGGGGTCGGATCAGCCCCAGCATTTT
- | - | TRBJ1-2 | TRBV28 | 14 | CASSFPRTAYGYTF | TGTGCCAGCAGTTTCCCCCGCACAGCCTATGGCTACACCTTC
- | few | TRBJ2-6 | TRBV5-6 | 14 | CASSPGPGANVLTF | TGTGCCAGCAGCCCAGGGCCCGGGGCCAACGTCCTGACTTTC
- | - | TRBJ1-1 | TRBV5-1 | 14 | CASSRDTGNTEAFF | TGCGCCAGCAGCAGGGATACAGGTAACACTGAAGCTTTCTTT
- | - | TRBJ2-3 | TRBV28 | 13 | CASSPGWTDTQYF | TGTGCCAGCAGTCCGGGATGGACAGATACGCAGTATTTT
- | - | TRBJ2-2 | TRBV7-3 | 15 | CASSEDSRGTGELFF | TGTGCCAGCAGCGAGGACTCACGGGGCACCGGGGAGCTGTTTTTT
TRBD2 | - | TRBJ2-5 | TRBV7-9 | 16 | CASSPPGGRARETQYF | TGTGCCAGCAGCCCCCCGGGCGGGAGGGCCCGAGAGACCCAGTACTTC
- | - | TRBJ2-7 | TRBV7-9 | 15 | CASIRRSGSNDEQYF | TGTGCCAGCATCCGGAGAAGTGGGAGTAACGACGAGCAGTACTTC
TRBD2 | - | TRBJ2-1 | TRBV4-1 | 19 | CASSPPPWGGKSVYNEQFF | TGCGCCAGCAGCCCTCCCCCTTGGGGAGGGAAATCGGTATACAATGAGCAGTTCTTC
TRBD1 | - | TRBJ1-5 | TRBV19 | 20 | CASSCVTGTGGYRGNQPQHF | TGTGCCAGTAGCTGTGTGACCGGGACAGGGGGCTACCGAGGCAATCAGCCCCAGCATTTT
- | - | TRBJ1-5 | TRBV7-9 | 16 | CASSLEGLGASQPQHF | TGTGCCAGCAGCTTAGAAGGTCTAGGGGCCAGTCAGCCCCAGCATTTT
TRBD2 | - | TRBJ2-1 | TRBV6-4 | 16 | CASSDEGTSGNNEQFF | TGTGCCAGCAGTGACGAGGGGACTAGCGGAAACAATGAGCAGTTCTTC
- | - | TRBJ2-5 | TRBV5-1 | 13 | CASRWGREETQYF | TGCGCCAGCAGGTGGGGCAGGGAAGAGACCCAGTACTTC
TRBD1 | - | TRBJ1-2 | TRBV9 | 17 | CASSSRTGGLSNYGYTF | TGTGCCAGCAGCTCCCGGACAGGGGGCCTCTCTAACTATGGCTACACCTTC
- | - | TRBJ1-3 | TRBV5-1 | 15 | CASSLAGFSGNTIYF | TGCGCCAGCAGCTTGGCGGGATTCTCTGGAAACACCATATATTTT
- | - | TRBJ2-2 | TRBV18 | 14 | CASSRGQNTGELFF | TGTGCCAGCTCACGGGGACAGAACACCGGGGAGCTGTTTTTT
- | - | TRBJ1-1 | TRBV7-9 | 13 | CASSQGQNTEAFF | TGTGCCAGCAGCCAGGGACAAAACACTGAAGCTTTCTTT
- | - | TRBJ1-3 | TRBV7-6 | 17 | CASSQKEYSYSGNTIYF | TGTGCCAGCAGTCAGAAGGAGTACTCCTACTCTGGAAACACCATATATTTT
- | - | TRBJ2-1 | TRBV29-1 | 13 | CSVSGQYYNEQFF | TGCAGCGTTTCAGGACAGTATTACAATGAGCAGTTCTTC
TRBD1 | - | TRBJ2-5 | TRBV2 | 14 | CAFTGTGVGETQYF | TGTGCCTTCACCGGGACAGGGGTTGGGGAGACCCAGTACTTC